Below, 4 T cell receptor beta chains from the same sample are listed, as sequenced in a study. Generated by immunoSEQ multiplex PCR, the TCRdb table keeps only in-frame clones and is missing some. The data hold around 50,000 clones, with 80% to 95% observed a single time. Sequencing was carried out using PBMCs. These receptors were obtained from a man in his forties with rheumatoid arthritis.

This clone was seen a single time. This rearrangement joins TRBV11-3 to TRBJ1-1, with D unclear. V lost 4 bases, J lost 2 bases, and 5 bases lay in between. CDR1 and CDR2 (germline): SGHNT, YENEEA. There are 12 residues in the CDR3. The CDR3 nucleotides read TGTGCCAGCAGCTACACCAACACTGAAGCTTTCTTT. This gives the protein CASSYTNTEAFF. Supplemented by reference TRBV11-3 and TRBJ1-1, the full variable domain reads EAGVVQSPRYKIIEKKQPVAFWCNPISGHNTLYWYLQNLGQGPELLIRYENEEAVDDSQLPKDRFSAERLKGVDSTLKIQPAELGDSAVYLCASSYTNTEAFFGQGTRLTVV.

The chain couples TRBV7-9 to TRBJ2-2; 7 nucleotides line up with TRBD1. The CDR3 contains 15 residues. After removal of 4 bases from V and 4 bases from J, the junction contained 6 bases not matched to a gene. CDR1 is SEHNR and CDR2 is FQNEAQ in the germline V gene (reference sequence). CDR3 bases: TGTGCCAGCAGCTCGAACAGGGGTAGCACCGGGGAGCTGTTTTTT. This sequence encodes CASSSNRGSTGELFF.

The J gene is TRBJ2-1, the V gene TRBV25-1; 9 bases align to TRBD2. Germline V lookup: CDR1 MGHDK, CDR2 SYGVNS. The CDR3 totals 16 residues. After removal of 1 base from V and 6 bases from J, the junction contained 7 bases not matched to a gene. The chain's CDR3 is CASSESGLAGSNEQFF. In DNA form, the CDR3 reads TGTGCCAGCAGTGAATCGGGTCTAGCGGGGAGCAATGAGCAGTTCTTC.

V and J are TRBV29-1 and TRBJ2-5; weak D call: TRBD2 (6 bases). Germline CDR1 and CDR2: SQVTM and ANQGSEA. The CDR3 has 14 residues. Trimming stripped 4 bases from V and 1 base from J, with 13 bases between. The CDR3 loop reads CSVVGGVSQETQYF. The CDR3 nucleotides read TGCAGCGTTGTGGGGGGAGTTTCCCAAGAGACCCAGTACTTC.